One T cell receptor beta chain is described in this entry. There is no known antigen for this receptor. No base quality information exists; no much larger clone differs at one position. Other DNA variants within this sample encode the same CDR3. From its cysteine to its phenylalanine, the CDR3 spans 14 amino acids. The DNA shown is the 42-base CDR3, in frame from base 1. V loses 3 bases at its end and J loses 0 bases; junction bases beyond the gene matches: 0. The germline V gene sets CDR1 to MDHEN and CDR2 to SYDVKM. The data derive from a study of blood T cell repertoires in COVID-19 (dated by TCRdb to between 2020 and 2021). For context, the study as a whole: Samples covering the acute and convalescent phases of COVID-19 were provided by collaborators in the United States, Italy and Spain. The material from the prospective study consisted of cDNA or gDNA derived from T cells, B-cell-depleted T cells, or PBMCs. Subjects who had been exposed to COVID-19, were actively infected with it, or had recovered from it provided the deeply sampled blood TCRbeta repertoires that made up the dataset. The repertoires were released in a freely available public database intended as a resource for research on the immune response to SARS-CoV-2. The samples were drawn from two sources: the first 160 participants of the ongoing ImmuneRACE study, and some 1,300 subjects contributed by 6 global collaborators. Sample metadata almost always included a de-identified subject ID, COVID-19 status, age in years and sex. HLA class I and class II types, where available, came from metadata supplied by the sample provider rather than from assay-based typing. Beyond this particular receptor, the publication reports: The quantity of clinical and demographic metadata differed by source and by participant and was supplied without curation.

The collaborating institutions used their own protocols to collect whole blood in K2EDTA tubes. For TCRbeta analysis, collaborators shipped samples in one of three forms: frozen whole blood, isolated PBMCs, or DNA extracted from either of those sample types. The immunoSEQ Assay, a bias-controlled multiplex PCR, was used to amplify TCRbeta CDR3 regions from genomic DNA. From the authors' description of their analysis: Nucleated cell counts per sample were estimated from amplification of reference gene primers within the assay. To quantify the absolute abundance of each unique TCRbeta CDR3 rearrangement, sequence reads were collapsed and filtered. For each sample, productive Simpson clonality was calculated as the square root of Simpson's diversity index over productive rearrangements. TCRdb carries this immuneACCESS record with in-frame sequences only. Its versions omit some clonotypes, under half of them owing to an unresolved V gene in the studies checked, with the rest unexplained. V, J and clone size reflect that table, while D and trimming were determined from the DNA. This sample lists 200,000 to 250,000 clones; around 90% were detected once. The ten top clones hold roughly 3% of the sample.

The sequencing sample was made of peripheral blood. The sequence is built from TRBV28 and TRBJ2-7; TRBD1 aligns with 9 central bases. The clonotype originates from a man in his sixties with acute or convalescent COVID-19. The DNA reads TGTGCCAGCAGTTTGACAGGGGGCTCCTACGAGCAGTACTTC. This yields the protein CASSLTGGSYEQYF.